The 25 T cell receptor beta chains reported below all come from one sample, sequenced in a study of blood T cell repertoires in COVID-19. Clones were sequenced by immunoSEQ multiplex PCR, and TCRdb holds only the in-frame ones, with some missing. The data hold around 110,000 clones, with 83% observed a single time. The sample consisted of peripheral blood. These TCRs come from a man aged 25-40 years with acute or convalescent COVID-19.

This clone was seen a few times. The chain employs TRBV3-1 (or the pseudogene TRBV3-2) and TRBJ2-3; tentative D call: TRBD1 (6 bases). Germline V gene lookup returns CDR1 LGHDT and CDR2 YNNKEL (reference sequence). The CDR3 is 21 residues long. V was shortened by 1 base and J by 1 base, with 27 bases between the two germline ends. The CDR3 nucleotides read TGTGCCAGCAGCCAAGCCTGGCGAGGACAGACCGTGTTGGGTGGCACAGATACGCAGTATTTT. Translation: CASSQAWRGQTVLGGTDTQYF.

This chain links TRBV9 with TRBJ2-2, with 9 bases fitting TRBD2. This CDR3 comprises 16 residues. V dropped 3 bases and J dropped 6; count of bases not matched to a gene: 9. Germline V CDR1 and CDR2: SGDLS, YYNGEE. CDR3 amino acids: CASSASAGGWPGELFF. DNA for the CDR3: TGTGCCAGCAGCGCATCCGCGGGGGGGTGGCCCGGGGAGCTGTTTTTT.

The rearrangement uses TRBV7-9 and TRBJ2-1, with 10 bases that match TRBD2. Germline V gene sequence: CDR1 SEHNR, CDR2 FQNEAQ (reference sequence). The J segment lost 4 bases and the V segment lost 5 bases, leaving 5 bases of the junction unmatched. CDR3 size: 15 residues. The DNA of the CDR3 is TGTGCCAGCAGCACCGGACTAGCGGAGTACAATGAGCAGTTCTTC. Its translation: CASSTGLAEYNEQFF.

V usage is TRBV5-1 and J usage is TRBJ2-7, with 9 bases aligning to TRBD2. CDR3 size: 16 residues. With V trimmed by 0 bases and J by 0 bases, 4 bases remained unmatched. Germline assignment: CDR1 SGHRS and CDR2 YFSETQ. CDR3 sequence (DNA): TGCGCCAGCAGCTTGGAGGGACTAGCCAACTCCTACGAGCAGTACTTC. Its translation is CASSLEGLANSYEQYF.

V gene TRBV7-9 combines with J gene TRBJ2-1; tentative D call: TRBD1 (6 bases). V was clipped by 1 base and J by 0 bases, with 10 bases between them. Per germline, CDR1 SEHNR and CDR2 FQNEAQ (reference sequence). The CDR3 consists of 16 residues. CDR3 coding DNA: TGTGCCAGCAGCTTAGTAGGGGGAAGCTCCTACAATGAGCAGTTCTTC. Its translation is CASSLVGGSSYNEQFF.

The V and J genes are TRBV3-1 (or the pseudogene TRBV3-2) and TRBJ1-2, with unresolved D. Between the trimmed V and J ends, which lost 5 bases and 3 bases, there was a span of 16 bases. The CDR3 loop spans 15 amino acids. The V gene's germline CDR1 is LGHDT and CDR2 YNNKEL (reference sequence). CDR3 coding DNA: TGTGCCAGCAGCTATAACTCGGAGACCCACTATGGCTACACCTTC. Its protein product is CASSYNSETHYGYTF.

J is TRBJ1-2 and V is TRBV29-1; no firm D call. The V gene lost 2 bases and the J gene lost 0 bases, with 13 bases spanning the gap. The germline V gene encodes CDR1 SQVTM and CDR2 ANQGSEA. The CDR3 has 15 amino acids. DNA of the CDR3: TGCAGCGTTGAACAGAGCGGGCTCGCTAACTATGGCTACACCTTC. Translation gives CSVEQSGLANYGYTF. Full variable domain (remainder filled in from reference TRBV29-1 and TRBJ1-2): SAVISQKPSRDICQRGTSLTIQCQVDSQVTMMFWYRQQPGQSLTLIATANQGSEATYESGFVIDKFPISRPNLTFSTLTVSNMSPEDSSIYLCSVEQSGLANYGYTFGSGTRLTVV.

This clone was seen just once. The chain uses TRBV9 and TRBJ2-3; TRBD2 matches at 8 bases. The CDR3 totals 16 residues. The trim removed 0 bases at V and 3 bases at J, leaving 6 bases unmatched. From germline, CDR1 is SGDLS and CDR2 YYNGEE. CDR3 DNA: TGTGCCAGCAGCGTAGTCGGACGGGGGGGGACAGATACGCAGTATTTT. Its translation is CASSVVGRGGTDTQYF.

This clone was recorded only once. The CDR3 protein is CASKITGAGEQFF. Written as DNA, the CDR3 is TGCGCCAGCAAGATAACAGGGGCCGGTGAGCAGTTCTTC. The chain joins TRBV5-1 to TRBJ2-1, with 7 bases lining up with TRBD1. The CDR3 has 13 residues. The V and J ends lost 6 bases and 9 bases, in that order; junction bases with no gene match: 9. The germline CDR1 and CDR2 sequences are SGHRS and YFSETQ. Combining the CDR3 with reference TRBV5-1 and TRBJ2-1 gives the whole variable domain KAGVTQTPRYLIKTRGQQVTLSCSPISGHRSVSWYQQTPGQGLQFLFEYFSETQRNKGNFPGRFSGRQFSNSRSEMNVSTLELGDSALYLCASKITGAGEQFFGPGTRLTVL.

The chain joins TRBV21-1 to TRBJ2-6; the table's D call of TRBD2 was not tested on the DNA. TRBV21-1 is a known pseudogene. The CDR3 runs 13 residues. CDR3 in amino acids: CASRRSGANVLTF. The DNA for the CDR3 is TGTGCCAGCAGGCGCTCTGGGGCCAACGTCCTGACTTTC.

J is TRBJ1-5 and V is TRBV4-1; possible D gene TRBD1, 5 bases. The length of the CDR3 is 15 residues. Germline lookup yields CDR1 MGHRA and CDR2 YSYEKL. Trimming pared 3 bases from V and 0 bases from J, leaving 9 bases between. The CDR3 loop is CASSQGGISNQPQHF. As DNA, the CDR3 is TGCGCCAGCAGCCAGGGGGGGATTAGCAATCAGCCCCAGCATTTT.

The chain employs TRBV27 and TRBJ2-7, with D tentatively TRBD1 (5 bases). Germline assignment: CDR1 MNHEY and CDR2 SMNVEV (reference sequence). Trimming pared 4 bases from V and 3 bases from J, leaving 28 bases between. CDR3 length: 19 amino acids. The CDR3, as DNA: TGTGCCAGCAGTTCCTCGGACACCCGTTTACACCAGCATTACTACGAGCAGTACGTC. It encodes CASSSSDTRLHQHYYEQYV.

The chain is built from TRBV28 and TRBJ2-1, with D unclear. Deletions cut 10 bases from V and 4 bases from J, with 11 bases between. CDR1 and CDR2 (germline): MDHEN, SYDVKM. CDR3 length: 12 amino acids. The DNA for the CDR3 is TGTGCCACCCTAAACGAGTACAATGAGCAGTTCTTC. Protein: CATLNEYNEQFF.

The chain recombines TRBV19 with TRBJ2-2; the match to TRBD1 covers 9 bases. Germline lookup yields CDR1 LNHDA and CDR2 SQIVND (reference sequence). Losses at the gene ends were 4 bases for V and 3 bases for J; bases not matched to a gene: 3. The CDR3 extends over 15 amino acids. The CDR3 is CASSKDRGDTGELFF. The CDR3 region has the DNA TGTGCCAGTAGTAAGGACAGGGGAGACACCGGGGAGCTGTTTTTT.

A few counts support this clone. The chain combines TRBV4-2 with TRBJ2-1, with 11 bases matching TRBD1. The CDR3 spans 16 residues. The V and J ends lost 0 bases and 7 bases, in that order; junction bases with no gene match: 5. Germline-derived CDR1 and CDR2 are LGHNA and YNFKEQ. CDR3 in amino acids: CASSQDLGTGGNEQFF. CDR3 bases: TGTGCCAGCAGCCAAGACCTCGGGACAGGGGGTAATGAGCAGTTCTTC.

The rearrangement links TRBV6-1 to TRBJ1-2, with a weak D call TRBD1 (6 bases). V was trimmed by 1 base and J by 6 bases, leaving 9 bases between them. Germline assignment: CDR1 MNHNS and CDR2 SASEGT. The CDR3 spans 13 residues. The CDR3 here is CASSEVQGDGYTF. The CDR3 coding sequence is TGTGCCAGCAGTGAAGTACAGGGAGATGGCTACACCTTC.

The J gene is TRBJ2-7, the V gene TRBV2; possible D gene TRBD1, 6 bases. The CDR3 loop spans 12 amino acids. Germline V CDR1 and CDR2: SNHLY, FYNNEI. Between the trimmed V and J ends, which lost 4 bases and 5 bases, there was a span of 9 bases. The CDR3 region has the DNA TGTGCCAGCAGTGCACAGGGTGACGAGCAGTACGTC. Protein sequence: CASSAQGDEQYV.

This clone appeared a few times. J is TRBJ1-1 and V is TRBV12-3 or TRBV12-4; D not resolved. Trimming removed 6 bases from V and 4 bases from J, with 9 bases in between. The CDR3 has 12 amino acids. The chain's CDR3 is CASSLSGTEAFF. For the CDR3, the DNA is TGTGCCAGCAGCCTTAGCGGCACTGAAGCTTTCTTT.

The V and J genes are TRBV7-9 and TRBJ1-6; tentatively, D is TRBD1 (6 bases). The V end lost 5 bases, the J end lost 4 bases, and 9 bases lay between the germline ends. The germline V gene encodes CDR1 SEHNR and CDR2 FQNEAQ (reference sequence). The CDR3 has 14 amino acids. The CDR3 loop reads CASSDGTYNSPLHF. The CDR3 DNA sequence: TGTGCCAGCAGCGACGGGACATATAATTCACCCCTCCACTTT.

The rearrangement joins TRBV12-5 to TRBJ1-1; the D gene is possibly TRBD1 (6 bases). Trimming left V 7 bases short and J 6 bases short, with 27 bases between. Per the germline V gene, CDR1 is LGHNT and CDR2 is FRNRAP. The CDR3 has 17 residues. The chain's CDR3 is CASAPRGRPSLLAEAFF. CDR3 sequence (DNA): TGTGCTAGTGCCCCCAGGGGAAGGCCGTCGTTACTCGCTGAAGCTTTCTTT. The entire variable domain, with the rest obtained from reference TRBV12-5 and TRBJ1-1, is as follows: DARVTQTPRHKVTEMGQEVTMRCQPILGHNTVFWYRQTMMQGLELLAYFRNRAPLDDSGMPKDRFSAEMPDATLATLKIQPSEPRDSAVYFCASAPRGRPSLLAEAFFGQGTRLTVV.

This chain links TRBV30 with TRBJ2-5; 14 bases map to TRBD2. This CDR3 region has 15 residues. V shed 3 bases and J 4 bases; nucleotides not matched to a gene: 4. Germline CDR1 and CDR2: GTSNPN and SVGIG (reference sequence). The CDR3 bases are TGTGCCTGGAGCGCTGGACTAGCGGGAGGAGAGACCCAGTACTTC. Translated, it gives CAWSAGLAGGETQYF.

This clone came up a few times. The rearrangement links TRBV30 to TRBJ1-3, with D possibly TRBD1 on 6 matching bases. Trimming cost V 2 bases and J 0 bases, with 14 bases left between them. The germline gives CDR1 GTSNPN, CDR2 SVGIG (reference sequence). The CDR3 sequence is 16 residues long. CDR3 sequence (DNA): TGTGCCTGGAGTATGGGACATCAGAGCTCTGGAAACACCATATATTTT. Amino acid sequence: CAWSMGHQSSGNTIYF.

The chain links TRBV29-1 to TRBJ2-7, with TRBD2 matching over 8 bases. The CDR3 length is 12 residues. With 4 bases clipped from V and 5 bases from J, the junction kept 4 bases outside the gene matches. CDR1 SQVTM and CDR2 ANQGSEA come from the germline V gene. CDR3 bases: TGCAGCGTTGCTAGCGGGCTCGACGAGCAGTACTTC. Amino acids: CSVASGLDEQYF.

The chain joins TRBV20-1 to TRBJ1-1; 7 bases fit TRBD1. The CDR3 loop spans 10 amino acids. The germline V gene has CDR1 DFQATT and CDR2 SNEGSKA (reference sequence). Trimming at V came to 6 bases and at J to 7 bases, leaving 2 bases not matched to a gene. CDR3 nucleotide sequence: TGCAGTGCGGGACAGTTTGAAGCTTTCTTT. This translates into CSAGQFEAFF.

The chain carries TRBV4-3 and TRBJ1-2; possible D gene TRBD1, 5 bases. Germline loops: CDR1 LGHNA, CDR2 YSLEER. Trimming cost V 0 bases and J 3 bases, with 20 bases left between them. CDR3 length: 18 amino acids. The CDR3 here is CASSQDWQGGSPDYGYTF. CDR3 DNA sequence: TGCGCCAGCAGCCAAGATTGGCAGGGTGGATCCCCTGACTATGGCTACACCTTC.